The sequence of this T cell receptor (beta chain) was determined in a study of human T cells and chemical hapten exposure. Background on the study: The study traced per-sample TCR yield variation mainly to small differences in pooled library volumes.

Germline-derived CDR1 and CDR2 are MNHEY and SVGAGI. The CDR3 is 13 residues long. Researchers extracted total RNA from unfractionated whole blood. In its sample, this clonotype was seen many times. Mismatch with germline at one junction end may stem from a read error. It was the library that attached unique molecular identifiers to individual cDNA molecules. As processed by the authors: There were a median of around 97,000 TCRs per sample, with a range from about 20,000 to 700,000. TCRdb processed the reads anew with MiXCR; each CDR3 protein has one entry. These V and J calls rely on TCRdb rather than the paper's analysis. The sample lists roughly 120,000 distinct CDR3 sequences; more than 8.5% were seen once.

Material for sequencing was whole blood. The receptor comes from a human donor in good health. Some clones in this sample may be carry-over from other donors' samples. The V and J genes are TRBV6-5 and TRBJ1-1, with D perhaps matching TRBD1 (6 bases). This CDR3 reads CASRGGENPEAFF. In DNA, the CDR3 is TGTGCCAGCAGAGGGGGAGAGAACCCTGAAGCTTTCTTT.